This T cell receptor (beta chain) was identified in a study of T cell repertoires in cytomegalovirus infection. About the study: From public TCR beta signatures came an indication of both CMV infection and matching HLA type.

This clonotype has a handful of counts. Its antigen remains unidentified. Findings and limits, study-wide: Cumulative frequency (of public TCR beta family members) identified carriers of CMV plus the relevant HLA. The ex vivo response showed dominance by HLA-C-restricted CMV-specific TCR beta clonotypes.

Using its own MiXCR run on the reads, TCRdb lists one record per CDR3 protein. The sample carries about 450,000 distinct CDR3 sequences, around 32% recorded once. The CDR3 runs 17 residues. V lost 6 bases and J lost 2; bases outside the gene matches: 14. Germline V gene sequence: CDR1 MNHEY, CDR2 SVGEGT. Input material: PBMCs. This clonotype was obtained from a human donor in good health (CMV status not recorded). Some clones in this sample may be carry-over from other donors' samples. This chain links TRBV6-2 or TRBV6-3 with TRBJ2-3; TRBD1 matches 7 bases. CDR3 residues: CASRPPEGATYTDTQYF. The CDR3 coding sequence is TGTGCCAGCAGACCCCCAGAGGGGGCCACCTACACAGATACGCAGTATTTT.